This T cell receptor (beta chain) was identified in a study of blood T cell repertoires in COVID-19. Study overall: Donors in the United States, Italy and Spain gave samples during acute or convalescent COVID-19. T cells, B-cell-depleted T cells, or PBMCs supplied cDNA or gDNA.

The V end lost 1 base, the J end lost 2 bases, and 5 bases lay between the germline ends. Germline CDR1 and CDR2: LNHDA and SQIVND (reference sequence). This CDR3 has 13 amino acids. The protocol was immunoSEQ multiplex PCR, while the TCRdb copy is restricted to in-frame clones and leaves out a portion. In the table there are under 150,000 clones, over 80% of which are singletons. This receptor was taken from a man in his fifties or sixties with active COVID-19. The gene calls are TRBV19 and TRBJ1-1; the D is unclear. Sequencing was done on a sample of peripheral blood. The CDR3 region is CASSIGANTEAFF. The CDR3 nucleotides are TGTGCCAGTAGTATAGGGGCCAACACTGAAGCTTTCTTT.